This TCR beta chain was recorded in a study of metastatic and nonmetastatic thyroid tumors. Study overall: For malignant and benign thyroid patients, tumor or nodule tissue and blood were the sources whose repertoires were compared. Whole-study results and caveats: Malignant thyroid tumors reportedly exceeded benign nodules significantly in TCR beta diversity, with the difference appearing in blood and tumor.

Trimming took 3 bases from V and 2 from J, leaving 8 bases between them. Germline CDR1 and CDR2: SGHRS and YFSETQ. The CDR3 length is 14 residues. Among the patients, none had received any treatment before thyroid surgery. This clone was detected ten times or more. No antigen is known for it. With MiXCR, TCRdb reprocessed the PCR reads. The sample records roughly 98,000 clones, 15% being singletons. Material: blood. The chain carries TRBV5-1 and TRBJ2-2; D ambiguous. The receptor was isolated from a female donor with papillary thyroid cancer or a benign thyroid nodule (not recorded which). Some clones in this sample may be carry-over from other donors' samples. CDR3 sequence reads: CASSSGPNTGELFF. Written as DNA, the CDR3 is TGCGCCAGCAGCTCTGGGCCCAACACCGGGGAGCTGTTTTTT. Using reference TRBV5-1 and TRBJ2-2 for the parts outside the CDR3, the full variable domain is KAGVTQTPRYLIKTRGQQVTLSCSPISGHRSVSWYQQTPGQGLQFLFEYFSETQRNKGNFPGRFSGRQFSNSRSEMNVSTLELGDSALYLCASSSGPNTGELFFGEGSRLTVL.